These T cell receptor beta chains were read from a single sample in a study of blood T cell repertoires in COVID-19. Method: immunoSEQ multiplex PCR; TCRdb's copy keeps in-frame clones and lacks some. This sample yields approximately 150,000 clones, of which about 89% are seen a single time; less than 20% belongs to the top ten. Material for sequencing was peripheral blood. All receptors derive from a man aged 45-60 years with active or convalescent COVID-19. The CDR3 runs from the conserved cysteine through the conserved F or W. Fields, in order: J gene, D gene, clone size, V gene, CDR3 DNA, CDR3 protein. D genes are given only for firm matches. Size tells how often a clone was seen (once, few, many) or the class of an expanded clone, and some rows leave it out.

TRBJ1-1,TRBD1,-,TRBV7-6,TGTGCCAGCAGCTTAGCCCTCGGGACAGGGGACACTGAAGCTTTCTTT,CASSLALGTGDTEAFF
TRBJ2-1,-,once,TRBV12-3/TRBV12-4,TGTGCCAGCAGTGATGACTCGAATGAGCAGTTCTTC,CASSDDSNEQFF
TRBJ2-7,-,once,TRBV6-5,TGTGCCAGCCGGCACAGGGTGGGCTACGAGCAGTACTTC,CASRHRVGYEQYF
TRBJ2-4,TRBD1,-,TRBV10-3,TGTGCCATCAGTGCGGACAGGGCGGAGGCCAAAAACATTCAGTACTTC,CAISADRAEAKNIQYF
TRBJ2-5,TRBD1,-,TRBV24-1,TGTGCCACCAGTTCAGGACAGGGGGGCCGAGAGACCCAGTACTTC,CATSSGQGGRETQYF
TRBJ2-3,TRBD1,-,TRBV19,TGTGCCAGTAGCCTATCGGGGACAGCTAGCACAGATACGCAGTATTTT,CASSLSGTASTDTQYF
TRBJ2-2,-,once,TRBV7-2,TGTGCCAGCAGTAAAGAGGTGATTTCGAACACCGGGGAGCTGTTTTTT,CASSKEVISNTGELFF
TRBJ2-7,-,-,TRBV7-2,TGTGCCAGCAGCTTGGCGGGGCCCTACGAGCAGTACTTC,CASSLAGPYEQYF
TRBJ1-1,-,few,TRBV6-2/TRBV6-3,TGTGCCAGCAGTAATCCTAACACTGAAGCTTTCTTT,CASSNPNTEAFF
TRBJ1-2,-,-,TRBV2,TGTGCCAGCAGCGGAGGACAGAACTATGGCTACACCTTC,CASSGGQNYGYTF
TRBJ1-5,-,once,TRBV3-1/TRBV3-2,TGTGCCAGCAGCCACCAGTATAGCAATCAGCCCCAGCATTTT,CASSHQYSNQPQHF
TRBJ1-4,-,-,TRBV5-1,TGCGCCAGCAGCGCAGGTGGGGAAAAACTGTTTTTT,CASSAGGEKLFF
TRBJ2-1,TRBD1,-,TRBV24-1,TGTGCCACCGGCCAGGACAGGGAGCAGTTCTTC,CATGQDREQFF
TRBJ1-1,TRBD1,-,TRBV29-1,TGCAGCGTACAAAGGGGGCTCGGCACTGAAGCTTTCTTT,CSVQRGLGTEAFF
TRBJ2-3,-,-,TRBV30,TGTGCCTGGAGTGGGGGGGGCGGATATCTGGGCACAGATACGCAGTATTTT,CAWSGGGGYLGTDTQYF
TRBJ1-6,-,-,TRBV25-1,TGTGCCAGCAGTCAGTCAGGGATTGGTTCACCCCTCCACTTT,CASSQSGIGSPLHF
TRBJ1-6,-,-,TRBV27,TGTGCCAGCAGTTTATCGTCGATAGTTTATAATTCACCCCTCCACTTT,CASSLSSIVYNSPLHF
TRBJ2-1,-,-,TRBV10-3,TGTGCCATCAGTTCCCCCGGGACATCGAGCTCCTACAATGAGCAGTTCTTC,CAISSPGTSSSYNEQFF
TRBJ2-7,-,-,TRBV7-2,TGTGCCAGCAGCTTAGCGGGCGGGCAGGACTACGAGCAGTACTTC,CASSLAGGQDYEQYF
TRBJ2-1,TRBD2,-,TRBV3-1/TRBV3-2,TGTGCCAGCAGCCAAGTGGGGGGAGGGAACAATGAGCAGTTCTTC,CASSQVGGGNNEQFF
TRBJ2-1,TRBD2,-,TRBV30,TGTGCCTGGAGTAGAGGTCTAGCGGGTTCCAATGAGCAGTTCTTC,CAWSRGLAGSNEQFF
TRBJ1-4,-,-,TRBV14,TGTGCCAGCAGCGGACTCAAGGCAACCGGAAAACTGTTTTTT,CASSGLKATGKLFF
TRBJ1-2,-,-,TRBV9,TGTGCCAGCAGCCGTACCTACAACCAGGCGAGCCTTTCGTCGCATTATGGCTACACCTTC,CASSRTYNQASLSSHYGYTF
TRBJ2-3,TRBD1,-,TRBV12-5,TGTGCTAGTGGGCAAGGACAGGGAATAGATACGCAGTATTTT,CASGQGQGIDTQYF
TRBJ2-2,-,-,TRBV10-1,TGCGCCAGCAGTGCCCCGGACAACCCCGGGGAGCTGTTTTTT,CASSAPDNPGELFF
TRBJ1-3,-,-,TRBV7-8,TGTGCCAGCAGCTCCGGCAGGCCAAGCTCTGGAAACACCATATATTTT,CASSSGRPSSGNTIYF
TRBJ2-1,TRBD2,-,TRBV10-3,TGTGCCATCAGTGAGCCAGGGACTAGCGGGCACAATGAGCAGTTCTTC,CAISEPGTSGHNEQFF
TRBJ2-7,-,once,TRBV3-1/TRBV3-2,TGTGCCAGCAGCCAAGACCTTGCCTACGAGCAGTACTTC,CASSQDLAYEQYF
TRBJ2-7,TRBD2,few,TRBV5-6,TGTGCCAGCAGCTCCCGGGGGGTATCATTCCCAAGCGAGCAGTACTTC,CASSSRGVSFPSEQYF
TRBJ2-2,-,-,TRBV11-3,TGTGCCAGCAGCCTGGGGCAGGGAGGGAACACCGGGGAGCTGTTTTTT,CASSLGQGGNTGELFF
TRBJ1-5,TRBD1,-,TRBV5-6,TGTGCCAGCAGCTTGGGGGGACAGCCGAGCAATCAGCCCCAGCATTTT,CASSLGGQPSNQPQHF
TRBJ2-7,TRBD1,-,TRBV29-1,TGCAGCGTTGGGGACAGGGCTGAAGAGCAGTACTTC,CSVGDRAEEQYF
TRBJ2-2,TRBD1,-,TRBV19,TGTGCCAGCAATAAAGTCAGGACAGGGGGCGATTCGAACACCGGGGAGCTGTTTTTT,CASNKVRTGGDSNTGELFF
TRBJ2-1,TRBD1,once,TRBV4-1,TGCGCCAGCAGCCAAGGCATCATACAGGGGGCGGTGTACAATGAGCAGTTCTTC,CASSQGIIQGAVYNEQFF
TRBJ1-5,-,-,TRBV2,TGTGCCAGCACACGGCCGGGGCAGCCCCAGCATTTT,CASTRPGQPQHF
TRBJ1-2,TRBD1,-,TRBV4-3,TGCGCCAGCAGCCAAAACGCCGGGGGAGACAGGGGGCATGGCTACACCTTC,CASSQNAGGDRGHGYTF